Detailed here is one T cell receptor (beta chain). The clone's antigen remains unknown. Base qualities are not provided; no much larger clone lies one nucleotide away. Only healthy Caucasian donors were included. The twin cohort comprised three pairs of female monozygotic twins, all aged about 18 to 29 years. Positive isolation kits from Invitrogen were used to isolate CD4+ and CD8+ T cell populations. The library was prepared using 5' RACE. Sequencer: Illumina HiSeq 2000. Template switching introduced a universal primer binding site; the final cDNA contained a unique molecular identifier, enabling accurate counting of TCR cDNA molecules. Specific primers in the conserved constant-segment region were used to synthesize first-strand cDNA for the TCR alpha and beta chains. Each cDNA library was double barcoded, with a SMART-Mk sample barcode plus Illumina barcodes, to control for contamination. Two successive PCR steps introduced TruSeq adapter sequences along with Illumina sample barcodes. The Illumina HiSeq platform was used with custom primers to sequence TCR alpha and beta cDNA libraries. In the source study's methods: MiGEC was used to process raw reads and extract unique molecular identifiers, and MiXCR was used to find CDR3 positions. For each individual, recombination models were inferred using an EM algorithm with the repgenHMM and IGoR tools. The tcR package in R was used for shared clonotype analysis, with sharing normalized by the product of cloneset sizes. Out-of-frame nonproductive sequences were analyzed to study raw recombination free of thymic and clonal selection effects. TCRdb passed the public sequencing reads through fastp at Q25 and MiXCR, retaining productive beta sequences. Rows with one shared CDR3 protein collapse into an entry with the most common genes and DNA. The V and J calls here are based on TCRdb, not the publication. The sample table contains 470,000 or so distinct CDR3 sequences; only one count was recorded for less than 25% of them. The top ten clonotypes cover about 3% of the sample.

The V end loses 2 bases and the J end loses 1 base, and a stretch of 11 bases separates them. CDR3 length: 15 amino acids, cysteine to phenylalanine. Just the 45-base CDR3 DNA is kept, in frame starting at base 1. Looking up the germline V gene yields CDR1 MNHEY and CDR2 SVGAGI. The source of the sample is a study of identical twins (dated by TCRdb to the mid-2010s). Regarding the research as a whole: The study deep-sequenced TCR alpha and beta repertoires from monozygotic twins, unrelated adults of various ages and cord blood to test whether fetal clonotypes persist. Replicate twin experiments were performed at different times using different library preparation protocols to rule out contamination.

Findings and caveats that apply to the study as a whole: Out-of-frame TCR alpha sequences shared between twins showed an excess of low generation-probability sequences compared with coincidental sharing between unrelated individuals. Fewer insertions were carried by abundant cord blood beta clonotypes; a weaker similar trend was observed in young adult naive repertoires, while no such trend was observed in memory repertoires. Invariant T cells such as MAIT and iNKT could partly confound zero-insertion analyses, although diverse VJ usage argued against such confounding for most clonotypes. A weaker excess of twin sharing was found in beta out-of-frame sequences because the signal-to-noise ratio was lowered by fewer shared sequences. Out-of-frame TCR alpha sharing in monozygotic twins was systematically underestimated by recombination models, whereas sharing between unrelated individuals was in agreement with the recombination models. Because the same donors could not be followed over many years, conclusions were based on cross-sectional statistical analysis.

The sample also formed part of further work on T cells expressing NK-cell markers. The second publication reports: TCR beta-chain repertoires were profiled in sorted CD3+CD56+NKG2C+, CD3+CD56+NKG2C- and CD3+CD56-NKG2C+ T-cell subsets from several donors. Seven of the eight sequenced donors were HCMV-seropositive and one was HCMV-seronegative. In several experiments an anti-gammadeltaTCR antibody was added to restrict sorting to alphabetaTCR-expressing T cells. In a handful of donors, the dominant CD3+CD56+NKG2C+ clonotypes were among the top 10 CD8+ clonotypes and accounted for about 1.0-7.5% of CD8+ T cells. Those dominant clonotypes were again the most abundant among CD3+CD56-NKG2C+ cells in four donors, at roughly 25-65%. Whether the expanded NKG2C-expressing T cell clones were specific for HCMV antigens remained unclear. Randomly selected healthy volunteers, three men and five women, were used as the eight sequenced donors. HCMV-specific IgG was detected in serum with a commercial ELISA kit to determine HCMV serostatus. MIGEC was used to demultiplex reads and group reads by UMI, and MiTCR was used to assemble and quantify clonotypes. To remove erroneous sequences, TCR cDNA sequences were retained only when supported by two or more reads. The tcR package was used for downstream repertoire analysis, with clonotypes matched between fractions based on CDR3 nucleotide sequence plus V segment. VDJmatch was used to annotate antigen specificity against VDJdb, with one amino acid substitution in CDR3 permitted.

The rearranged chain carries TRBV6-5 and TRBJ1-1, and possibly TRBD1, on 5 matching bases. This clonotype originated in a woman younger than 35 in good health. Specimen: CD4+ T cells sorted from blood. The sequence in DNA is TGTGCCAGCAGTTACCCGGGACTCACGAACACTGAAGCTTTCTTT. This encodes CASSYPGLTNTEAFF.